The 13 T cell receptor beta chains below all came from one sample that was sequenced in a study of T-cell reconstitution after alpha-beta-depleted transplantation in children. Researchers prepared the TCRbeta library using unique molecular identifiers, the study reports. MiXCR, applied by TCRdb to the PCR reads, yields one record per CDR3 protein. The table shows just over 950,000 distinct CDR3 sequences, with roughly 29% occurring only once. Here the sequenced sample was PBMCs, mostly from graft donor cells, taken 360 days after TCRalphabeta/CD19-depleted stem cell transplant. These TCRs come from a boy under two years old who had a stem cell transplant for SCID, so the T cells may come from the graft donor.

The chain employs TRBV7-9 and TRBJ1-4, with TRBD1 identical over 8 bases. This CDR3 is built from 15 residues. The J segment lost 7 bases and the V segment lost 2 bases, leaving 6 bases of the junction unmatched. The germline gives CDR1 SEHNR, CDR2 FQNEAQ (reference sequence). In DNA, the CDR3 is TGTGCCAGCAGCTTATTCCAGGGGGCGGGTGAAAAACTGTTTTTT. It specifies CASSLFQGAGEKLFF.

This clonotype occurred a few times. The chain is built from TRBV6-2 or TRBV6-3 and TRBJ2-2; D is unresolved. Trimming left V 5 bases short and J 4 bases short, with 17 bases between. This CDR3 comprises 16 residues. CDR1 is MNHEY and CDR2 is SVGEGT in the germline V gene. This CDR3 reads CASSRPPRITTGELFF. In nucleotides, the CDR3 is TGTGCCAGCAGTCGACCACCACGAATTACCACCGGGGAGCTGTTTTTT.

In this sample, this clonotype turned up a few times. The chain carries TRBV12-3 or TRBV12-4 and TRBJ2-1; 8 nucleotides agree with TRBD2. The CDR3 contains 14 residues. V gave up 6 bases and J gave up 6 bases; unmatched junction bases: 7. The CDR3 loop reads CASSSGGPINEQFF. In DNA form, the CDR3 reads TGTGCCAGCAGCTCGGGGGGGCCCATCAATGAGCAGTTCTTC.

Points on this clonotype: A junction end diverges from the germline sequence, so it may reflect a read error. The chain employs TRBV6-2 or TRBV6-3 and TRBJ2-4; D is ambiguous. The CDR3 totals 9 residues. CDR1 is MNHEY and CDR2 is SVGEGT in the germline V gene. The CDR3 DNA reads TGTGCCAGCAGTATGTTTAGGGACTTC. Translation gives CASSMFRDF.

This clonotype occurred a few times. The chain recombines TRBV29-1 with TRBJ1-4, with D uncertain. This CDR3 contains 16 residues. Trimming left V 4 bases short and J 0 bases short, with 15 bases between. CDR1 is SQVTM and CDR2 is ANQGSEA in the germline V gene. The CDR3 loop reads CSVGGRVGATNEKLFF. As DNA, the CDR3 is TGCAGCGTTGGAGGCCGGGTCGGGGCAACTAATGAAAAACTGTTTTTT. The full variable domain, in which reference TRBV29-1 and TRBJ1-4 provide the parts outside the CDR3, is SAVISQKPSRDICQRGTSLTIQCQVDSQVTMMFWYRQQPGQSLTLIATANQGSEATYESGFVIDKFPISRPNLTFSTLTVSNMSPEDSSIYLCSVGGRVGATNEKLFFGSGTQLSVL.

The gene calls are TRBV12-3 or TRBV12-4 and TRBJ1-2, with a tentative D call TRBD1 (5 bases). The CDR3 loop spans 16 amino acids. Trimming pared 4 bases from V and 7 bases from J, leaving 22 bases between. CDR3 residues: CASSWDGRTEESGYTF. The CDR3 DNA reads TGTGCCAGCAGTTGGGACGGGAGGACGGAGGAGTCTGGCTACACCTTC.

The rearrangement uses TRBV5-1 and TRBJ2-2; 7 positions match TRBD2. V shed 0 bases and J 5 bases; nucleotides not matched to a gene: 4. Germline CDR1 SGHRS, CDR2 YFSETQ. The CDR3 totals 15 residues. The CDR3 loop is CASSLVLAVTGELFF. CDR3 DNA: TGCGCCAGCAGCTTGGTGCTAGCGGTTACCGGGGAGCTGTTTTTT.

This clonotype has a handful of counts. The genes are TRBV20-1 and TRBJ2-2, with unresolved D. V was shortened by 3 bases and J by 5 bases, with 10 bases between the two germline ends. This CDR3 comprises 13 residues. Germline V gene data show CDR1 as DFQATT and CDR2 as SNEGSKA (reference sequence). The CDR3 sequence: CSASPVLTGELFF. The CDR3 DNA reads TGCAGTGCTAGCCCAGTACTGACCGGGGAGCTGTTTTTT.

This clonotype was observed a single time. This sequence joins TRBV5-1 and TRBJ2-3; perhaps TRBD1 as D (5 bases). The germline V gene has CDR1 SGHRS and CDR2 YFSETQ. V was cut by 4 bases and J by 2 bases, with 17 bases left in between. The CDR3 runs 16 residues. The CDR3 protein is CASSPQASRLTDTQYF. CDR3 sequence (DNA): TGCGCCAGCAGCCCACAGGCGAGTAGGCTCACAGATACGCAGTATTTT.

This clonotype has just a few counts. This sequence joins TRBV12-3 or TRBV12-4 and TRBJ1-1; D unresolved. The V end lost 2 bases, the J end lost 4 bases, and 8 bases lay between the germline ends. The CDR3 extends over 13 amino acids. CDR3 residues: CASSLKISTEAFF. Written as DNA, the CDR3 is TGTGCCAGCAGTTTAAAGATTAGCACTGAAGCTTTCTTT.

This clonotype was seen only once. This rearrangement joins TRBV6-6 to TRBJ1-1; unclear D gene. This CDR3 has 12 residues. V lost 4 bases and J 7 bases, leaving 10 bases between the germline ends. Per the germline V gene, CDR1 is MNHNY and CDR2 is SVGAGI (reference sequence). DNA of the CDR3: TGTGCCAGCAGTTTCTTGGGCTTTGAAGCTTTCTTT. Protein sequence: CASSFLGFEAFF.

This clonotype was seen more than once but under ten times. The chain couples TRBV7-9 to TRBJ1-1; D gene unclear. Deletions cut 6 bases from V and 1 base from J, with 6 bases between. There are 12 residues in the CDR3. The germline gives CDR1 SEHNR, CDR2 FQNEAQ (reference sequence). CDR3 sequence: CASRQKNTEAFF. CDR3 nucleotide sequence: TGTGCCAGCAGACAGAAGAACACTGAAGCTTTCTTT.

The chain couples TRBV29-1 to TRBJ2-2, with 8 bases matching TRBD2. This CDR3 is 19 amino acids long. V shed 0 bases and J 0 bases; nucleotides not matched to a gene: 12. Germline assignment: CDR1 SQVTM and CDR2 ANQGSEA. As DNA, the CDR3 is TGCAGCGTTGAAGATAGGCGAGCGGGGGCTTCTTCGAACACCGGGGAGCTGTTTTTT. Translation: CSVEDRRAGASSNTGELFF.